The clone carrying this TCR beta chain was seen more than once but under ten times. Germline V CDR1 and CDR2: KGHSH, LQKENI. The CDR3 loop spans 13 amino acids. V lost 8 bases and J lost 4, with 14 bases in between. The data originate from a study of early T cells in non-severe SARS-CoV-2 infection. Study as a whole: RNA in bulk from unsorted whole blood was sequenced, and chains were unpaired.

Individual cDNA molecules were tagged with unique molecular identifiers. TCRdb fed the 5' RACE reads into MiXCR, producing one record per CDR3 protein. The data hold 70,000 to 95,000 distinct CDR3 sequences, with roughly 14% observed a single time. The chain recombines TRBV18 with TRBJ1-1; no definite D call. Sequenced: whole blood. The receptor comes from an adult who was a healthcare worker with PCR-confirmed SARS-CoV-2 infection or an uninfected control (not recorded which). The DNA of the CDR3 is TGTGCCAGCCTAAACCGGCGGAGCACTGAAGCTTTCTTT. Its translation: CASLNRRSTEAFF.